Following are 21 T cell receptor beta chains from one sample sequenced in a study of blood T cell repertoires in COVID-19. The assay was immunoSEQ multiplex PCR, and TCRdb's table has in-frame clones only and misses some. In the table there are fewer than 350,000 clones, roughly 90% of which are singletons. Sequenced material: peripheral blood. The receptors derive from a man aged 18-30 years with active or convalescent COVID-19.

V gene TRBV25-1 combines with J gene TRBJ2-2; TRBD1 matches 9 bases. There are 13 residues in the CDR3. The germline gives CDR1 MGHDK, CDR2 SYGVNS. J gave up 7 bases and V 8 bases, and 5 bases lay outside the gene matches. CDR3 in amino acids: CASSWTGVGELFF. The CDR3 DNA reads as TGTGCCAGCTCCTGGACAGGGGTCGGGGAGCTGTTTTTT.

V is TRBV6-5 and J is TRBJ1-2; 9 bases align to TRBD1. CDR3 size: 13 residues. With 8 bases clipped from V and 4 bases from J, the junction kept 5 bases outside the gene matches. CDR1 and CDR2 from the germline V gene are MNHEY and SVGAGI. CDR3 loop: CASGQGLVYGYTF. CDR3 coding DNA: TGTGCCAGCGGACAGGGGTTGGTCTATGGCTACACCTTC.

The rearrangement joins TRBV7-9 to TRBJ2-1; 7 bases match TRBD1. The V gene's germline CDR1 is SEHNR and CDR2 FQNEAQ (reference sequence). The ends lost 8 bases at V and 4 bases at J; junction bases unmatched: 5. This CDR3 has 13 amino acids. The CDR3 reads CASRTGSYNEQFF. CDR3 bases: TGTGCCAGCCGGACAGGCAGTTACAATGAGCAGTTCTTC.

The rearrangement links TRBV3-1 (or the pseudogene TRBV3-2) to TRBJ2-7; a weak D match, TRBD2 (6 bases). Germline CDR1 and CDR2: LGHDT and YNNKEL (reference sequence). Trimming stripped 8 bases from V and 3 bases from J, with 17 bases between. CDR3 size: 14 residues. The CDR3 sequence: CASQRGRWGYEQYF. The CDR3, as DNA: TGTGCCAGCCAGCGAGGGAGGTGGGGCTACGAGCAGTACTTC.

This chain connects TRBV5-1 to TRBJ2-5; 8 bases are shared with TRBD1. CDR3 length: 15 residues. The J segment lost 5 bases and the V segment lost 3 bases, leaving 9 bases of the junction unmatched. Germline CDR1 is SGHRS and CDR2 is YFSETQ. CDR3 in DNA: TGCGCCAGCAGCTACGGACAGGGCAATATCGAGACCCAGTACTTC. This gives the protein CASSYGQGNIETQYF.

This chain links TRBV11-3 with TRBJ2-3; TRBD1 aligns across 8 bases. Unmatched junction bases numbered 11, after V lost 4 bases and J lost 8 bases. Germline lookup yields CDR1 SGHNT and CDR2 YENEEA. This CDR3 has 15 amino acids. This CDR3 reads CASSSDSGTGSTQYF. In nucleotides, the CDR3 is TGTGCCAGCAGCTCCGATTCAGGGACAGGAAGTACGCAGTATTTT.

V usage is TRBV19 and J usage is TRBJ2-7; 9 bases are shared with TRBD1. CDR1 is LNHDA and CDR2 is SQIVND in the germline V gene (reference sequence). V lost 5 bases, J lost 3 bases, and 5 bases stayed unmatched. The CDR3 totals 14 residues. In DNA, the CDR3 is TGTGCCAGTAGTCTTGGGACAGGGTTCTACGAGCAGTACTTC. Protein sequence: CASSLGTGFYEQYF.

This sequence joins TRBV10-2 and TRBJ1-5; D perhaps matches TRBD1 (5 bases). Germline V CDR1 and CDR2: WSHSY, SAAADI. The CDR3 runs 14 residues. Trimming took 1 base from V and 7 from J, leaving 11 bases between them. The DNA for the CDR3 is TGCGCCAGCAGTGAGTGGGGTAAGGGGCAGCCCCAGCATTTT. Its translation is CASSEWGKGQPQHF.

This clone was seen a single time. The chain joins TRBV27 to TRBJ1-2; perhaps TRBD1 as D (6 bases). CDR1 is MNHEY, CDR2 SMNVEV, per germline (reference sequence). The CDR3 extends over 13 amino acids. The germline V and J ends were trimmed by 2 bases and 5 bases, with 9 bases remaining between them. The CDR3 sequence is CASSLGQLYGYTF. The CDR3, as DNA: TGTGCCAGCAGTTTAGGACAGCTTTATGGCTACACCTTC.

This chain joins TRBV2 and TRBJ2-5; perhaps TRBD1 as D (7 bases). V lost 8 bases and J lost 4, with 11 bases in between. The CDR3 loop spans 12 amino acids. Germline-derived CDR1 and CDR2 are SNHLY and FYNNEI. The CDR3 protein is CASAGGGETQYF. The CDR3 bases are TGTGCCAGCGCAGGGGGAGGAGAGACCCAGTACTTC. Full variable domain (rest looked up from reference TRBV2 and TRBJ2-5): EPEVTQTPSHQVTQMGQEVILRCVPISNHLYFYWYRQILGQKVEFLVSFYNNEISEKSEIFDDQFSVERPDGSNFTLKIRSTKLEDSAMYFCASAGGGETQYFGPGTRLLVL.

The CDR3 spells CASSEAIDRGTSRSSYNSPLHF. The CDR3, as DNA: TGTGCCAGCAGTGAAGCTATTGACAGGGGGACTTCTAGGAGCTCCTATAATTCACCCCTCCACTTT. The rearrangement uses TRBV6-1 and TRBJ1-6, with 9 bases aligning to TRBD1. V lost 0 bases, J lost 0 bases, and 15 bases stayed unmatched. The germline CDR1 and CDR2 sequences are MNHNS and SASEGT. This CDR3 spans 22 amino acids.

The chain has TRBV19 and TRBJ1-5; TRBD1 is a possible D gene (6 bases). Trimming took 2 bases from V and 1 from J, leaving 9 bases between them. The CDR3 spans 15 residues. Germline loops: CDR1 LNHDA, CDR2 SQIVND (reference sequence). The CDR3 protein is CASSIQQGSNQPQHF. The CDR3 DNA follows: TGTGCCAGTAGTATACAACAGGGAAGCAATCAGCCCCAGCATTTT.

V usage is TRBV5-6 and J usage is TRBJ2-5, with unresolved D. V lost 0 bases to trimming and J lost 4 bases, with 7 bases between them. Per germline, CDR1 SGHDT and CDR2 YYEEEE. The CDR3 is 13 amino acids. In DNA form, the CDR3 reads TGTGCCAGCAGCTTGGGACTTGGAGAGACCCAGTACTTC. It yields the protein CASSLGLGETQYF.

The CDR3 loop is CASSLASGANVLTF. The CDR3 nucleotides are TGTGCCAGCAGCTTAGCGAGTGGGGCCAACGTCCTGACTTTC. The rearrangement uses TRBV7-2 and TRBJ2-6; D remains ambiguous. Trimming took 0 bases from V and 3 from J, leaving 3 bases between them. The CDR3 extends over 14 amino acids. The germline V gene encodes CDR1 SGHTA and CDR2 FQGNSA.

DNA of the CDR3: TGTGCCAGCAGCGTACGAGGGGGCCAACCCCCCGGGGAGCTGTTTTTT. Translation gives CASSVRGGQPPGELFF. The chain joins TRBV9 to TRBJ2-2; 7 nucleotides align to TRBD1. After removal of 1 base from V and 6 bases from J, the junction contained 9 bases not matched to a gene. This CDR3 contains 16 residues. CDR1 and CDR2 from the germline V gene are SGDLS and YYNGEE.

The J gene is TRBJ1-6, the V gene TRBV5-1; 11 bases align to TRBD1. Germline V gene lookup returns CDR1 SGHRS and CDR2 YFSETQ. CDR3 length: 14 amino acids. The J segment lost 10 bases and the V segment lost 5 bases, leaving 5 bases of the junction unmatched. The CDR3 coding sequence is TGCGCCAGCAGAGGGGACAGGGGGTACTCACCCCTCCACTTT. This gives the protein CASRGDRGYSPLHF.

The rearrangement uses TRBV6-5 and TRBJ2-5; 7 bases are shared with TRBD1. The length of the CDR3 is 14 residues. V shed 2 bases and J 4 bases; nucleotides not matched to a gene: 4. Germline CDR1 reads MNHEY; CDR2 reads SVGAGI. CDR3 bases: TGTGCCAGCAGTTACCCGGGACAGAGAGAGACCCAGTACTTC. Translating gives CASSYPGQRETQYF.

The CDR3 sequence: CASSYGAGDYGYTF. The DNA for the CDR3 is TGTGCCAGCAGTTACGGGGCAGGGGACTATGGCTACACCTTC. This chain uses TRBV6-5 with TRBJ1-2, with D perhaps matching TRBD1 (6 bases). V was shortened by 2 bases and J by 3 bases, with 10 bases between the two germline ends. Germline CDR1 is MNHEY and CDR2 is SVGAGI. The CDR3 has 14 amino acids.

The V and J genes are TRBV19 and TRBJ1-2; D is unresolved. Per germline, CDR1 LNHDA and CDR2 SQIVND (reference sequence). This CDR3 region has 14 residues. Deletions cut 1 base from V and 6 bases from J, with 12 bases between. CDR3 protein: CASSIGTGFHGYTF. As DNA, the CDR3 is TGTGCCAGTAGTATAGGCACGGGGTTCCATGGCTACACCTTC.

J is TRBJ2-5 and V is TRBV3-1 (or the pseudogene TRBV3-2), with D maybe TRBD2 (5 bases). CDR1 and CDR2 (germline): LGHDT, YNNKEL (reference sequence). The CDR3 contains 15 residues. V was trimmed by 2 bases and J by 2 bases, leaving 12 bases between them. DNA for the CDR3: TGTGCCAGCAGCCAACTAGCCGGGAAACAAGAGACCCAGTACTTC. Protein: CASSQLAGKQETQYF.

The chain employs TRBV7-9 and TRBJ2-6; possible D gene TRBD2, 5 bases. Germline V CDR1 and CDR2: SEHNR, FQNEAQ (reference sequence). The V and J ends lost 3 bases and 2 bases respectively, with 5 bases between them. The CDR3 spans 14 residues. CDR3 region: CASSLRAGANVLTF. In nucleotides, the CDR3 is TGTGCCAGCAGCTTGAGGGCTGGGGCCAACGTCCTGACTTTC.